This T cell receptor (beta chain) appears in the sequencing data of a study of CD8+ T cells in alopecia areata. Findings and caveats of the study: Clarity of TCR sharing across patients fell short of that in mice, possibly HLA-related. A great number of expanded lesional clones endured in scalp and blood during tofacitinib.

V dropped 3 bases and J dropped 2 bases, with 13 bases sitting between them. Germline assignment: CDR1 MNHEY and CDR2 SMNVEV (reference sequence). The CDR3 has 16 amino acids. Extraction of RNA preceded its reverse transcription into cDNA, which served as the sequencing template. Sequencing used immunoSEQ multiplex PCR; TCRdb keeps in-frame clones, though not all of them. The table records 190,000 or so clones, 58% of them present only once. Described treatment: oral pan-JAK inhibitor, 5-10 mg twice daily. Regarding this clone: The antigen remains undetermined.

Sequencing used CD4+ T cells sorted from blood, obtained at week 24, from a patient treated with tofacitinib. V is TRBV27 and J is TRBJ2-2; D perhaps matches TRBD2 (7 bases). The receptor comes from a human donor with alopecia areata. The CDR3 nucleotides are TGTGCCAGCAGTTTGTACGGGGGGACAAACACCGGGGAGCTGTTTTTT. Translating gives CASSLYGGTNTGELFF.